The entry below gives a single TCR beta chain sequence along with its context. Antigen specificity is unknown. The CDR3 regions of TCR beta were amplified from RNA transcripts. Using the HTBI primer set, a first-round RT-PCR was run on the TCR CDR3. TCRdb re-called the multiplex PCR reads with MiXCR, one entry per CDR3 protein. Of about 99,000 distinct CDR3 sequences listed, roughly 50% are singletons. This CDR3 region has 13 residues. Germline CDR1 reads SQVTM; CDR2 reads ANQGSEA. The ends were cut back, 1 base at V and 1 base at J, with 7 bases in the middle. This entry is derived from a study of T cells in Graves' hyperthyroidism and ophthalmopathy. Study-level points and caveats: Ophthalmopathy prediction by the model preceded onset by a median roughly 6 months. A model of 13 V-J features distinguished ophthalmopathy from stable hyperthyroidism.

The J gene is TRBJ1-1, the V gene TRBV29-1; D unresolved. The sample taken for sequencing was blood. The clonotype originates from a man between 40 and 49 years old with Graves' hyperthyroidism. CDR3 bases: TGCAGCGTTGAAGTAGCGGGGAACACTGAAGCTTTCTTT. This encodes CSVEVAGNTEAFF.